The 10 T cell receptor beta chains in this list originate from one sample, sequenced in a study of monozygotic twins with cystic fibrosis. Data came from immunoSEQ multiplex PCR; TCRdb stores just in-frame clones and leaves some out. In the table there are some 26,000 clones, approximately 90% of which are singletons. Sequenced input: blood. These receptors all come from a girl aged 2 to 9 with cystic fibrosis.

This clone came up once. The chain employs TRBV6-1 and TRBJ1-1; TRBD1 matches 7 bases. The germline CDR1 and CDR2 sequences are MNHNS and SASEGT. CDR3 length equals 14 residues. V shed 7 bases and J 4 bases; nucleotides not matched to a gene: 9. Here the CDR3 reads CASTPTGQITEAFF. The CDR3 nucleotides are TGTGCCAGCACCCCAACGGGACAGATCACTGAAGCTTTCTTT.

The chain uses TRBV28 and TRBJ1-1, with D possibly TRBD1 on 5 matching bases. Germline CDR1 and CDR2: MDHEN and SYDVKM. CDR3 size: 16 residues. V was cut by 8 bases and J by 0 bases, with 19 bases left in between. This CDR3 is CASLSFRALLNTEAFF. DNA for the CDR3: TGTGCCAGCCTTTCATTCAGGGCCCTCTTGAACACTGAAGCTTTCTTT.

The chain joins TRBV6-4 to TRBJ1-1, with 7 bases matching TRBD1. V lost 0 bases to trimming and J lost 1 base; unmatched junction nucleotides: 2. CDR3 length: 15 amino acids. Germline V gives CDR1 MRHNA, CDR2 SNTAGT. The CDR3 coding sequence is TGTGCCAGCAGTGACTCTGCAGGGGGGAACACTGAAGCTTTCTTT. Its protein product is CASSDSAGGNTEAFF.

The chain carries TRBV27 and TRBJ2-1; 13 bases map to TRBD2. V dropped 4 bases and J dropped 7; count of bases not matched to a gene: 16. The CDR3 runs 19 residues. Germline V gene sequence: CDR1 MNHEY, CDR2 SMNVEV (reference sequence). CDR3 in DNA: TGTGCCAGCAGTTCCCTTTCCGGGACTAGCGGGGTGAGAGGGAATGAGCAGTTCTTC. It is translated as CASSSLSGTSGVRGNEQFF.

The V call is TRBV5-6, the J call TRBJ2-5; 7 positions match TRBD1. Looked up from germline, CDR1 is SGHDT and CDR2 is YYEEEE. J was trimmed by 4 bases and V by 3 bases; bases with no gene match: 9. This CDR3 is 15 amino acids long. The CDR3 nucleotides are TGTGCCAGCAGCTCGCCCCAGGGGGTCACAGAGACCCAGTACTTC. As protein: CASSSPQGVTETQYF. The full variable domain, with the rest looked up from reference TRBV5-6 and TRBJ2-5, is DAGVTQSPTHLIKTRGQQVTLRCSPKSGHDTVSWYQQALGQGPQFIFQYYEEEERQRGNFPDRFSGHQFPNYSSELNVNALLLGDSALYLCASSSPQGVTETQYFGPGTRLLVL.

This chain joins TRBV9 and TRBJ2-3, with 7 bases matching TRBD1. CDR3 length: 15 amino acids. V trimming: 4 bases; J trimming: 2 bases; junction bases outside the gene matches: 7. CDR1 is SGDLS and CDR2 is YYNGEE in the germline V gene. CDR3 sequence (DNA): TGTGCCAGCAGCATGGGACAGTCTCCCACAGATACGCAGTATTTT. As protein: CASSMGQSPTDTQYF.

J is TRBJ2-7 and V is TRBV11-3; 10 positions match TRBD1. There are 14 residues in the CDR3. The V and J ends lost 7 bases and 5 bases, in that order; junction bases with no gene match: 8. The germline gives CDR1 SGHNT, CDR2 YENEEA. CDR3 residues: CASTNRDRGHEQYF. The CDR3 DNA sequence: TGTGCCAGCACCAACCGGGACAGGGGCCACGAGCAGTACTTC.

The chain carries TRBV4-3 and TRBJ2-5; D is possibly TRBD1 (5 bases). Trimming stripped 0 bases from V and 2 bases from J, with 13 bases between. This CDR3 has 16 amino acids. CDR1 is LGHNA, CDR2 YSLEER, per germline. Here the CDR3 reads CASSQDLPAGQETQYF. The CDR3, as DNA: TGCGCCAGCAGCCAAGACCTTCCGGCAGGGCAAGAGACCCAGTACTTC.

This clone is a singleton in its sample. The chain couples TRBV14 to TRBJ2-3, with TRBD1 matching 9 bases. The length of the CDR3 is 15 residues. V lost 5 bases to trimming and J lost 4 bases; unmatched junction nucleotides: 7. Germline lookup yields CDR1 SGHDN and CDR2 FVKESK. This chain's CDR3 is CASSTRQGVADTQYF. In nucleotides, the CDR3 is TGTGCCAGCAGCACCCGACAGGGGGTCGCAGATACGCAGTATTTT.

This chain connects TRBV4-3 to TRBJ2-7, with a weak D call TRBD2 (5 bases). Germline CDR1 and CDR2: LGHNA and YSLEER. The CDR3 length is 14 residues. V was pared by 0 bases and J by 7 bases, with 13 bases between. The CDR3 DNA sequence: TGCGCCAGCAGCCAAGAAACGGGGTCGCGGGAGCAGTACTTC. Protein product: CASSQETGSREQYF.